Below, 19 T cell receptor beta chains from the same sample are listed, as sequenced in a study of cytotoxic CD8 clonotypes in ibrutinib-treated CLL. Clones were sequenced by immunoSEQ multiplex PCR, and TCRdb holds only the in-frame ones, with some missing. The table includes about 9,400 clones, 61% detected once. The input for sequencing was PBMCs, taken before ibrutinib treatment. The receptors originated from a human donor with chronic lymphocytic leukemia.

The V and J genes are TRBV18 and TRBJ1-5; tentatively, D is TRBD1 (5 bases). Germline CDR1 reads KGHSH; CDR2 reads LQKENI. The CDR3 covers 15 residues. V lost 2 bases and J lost 5, with 13 bases in between. Here the CDR3 DNA reads TGTGCCAGCTCACCAGGGCAGGGAGGCCATCAGCCCCAGCATTTT. This translates into CASSPGQGGHQPQHF.

V and J are TRBV27 and TRBJ2-7; D might be TRBD2 (5 bases). CDR1 is MNHEY, CDR2 SMNVEV, per germline (reference sequence). The CDR3 extends over 14 amino acids. V lost 4 bases and J 2 bases, leaving 12 bases between the germline ends. CDR3 sequence: CASSSPGFTYEQYF. The CDR3 DNA reads as TGTGCCAGCAGTTCACCGGGATTTACCTACGAGCAGTACTTC.

This clone turned up a few times. The rearrangement uses TRBV7-9 and TRBJ1-2; the D gene is possibly TRBD1 (6 bases). Germline values: CDR1 SEHNR, CDR2 FQNEAQ (reference sequence). The CDR3 contains 12 residues. Trimming shortened V by 6 bases and J by 7 bases, and 12 bases separated the two germline ends. The CDR3 region has the DNA TGTGCCAGCAGTCAGGGGTCGGGTGGCTACACCTTC. Amino acids: CASSQGSGGYTF. The full variable domain, rest sourced from reference TRBV7-9 and TRBJ1-2, is DTGVSQNPRHKITKRGQNVTFRCDPISEHNRLYWYRQTLGQGPEFLTYFQNEAQLEKSRLLSDRFSAERPKGSFSTLEIQRTEQGDSAMYLCASSQGSGGYTFGSGTRLTVV.

The gene calls are TRBV7-8 and TRBJ1-4; 7 bases agree with TRBD1. V lost 2 bases, J lost 7 bases, and 13 bases stayed unmatched. The CDR3 spans 17 residues. CDR1 is SGHVS and CDR2 is FQNEAQ in the germline V gene. The CDR3 sequence: CASSLRVKGALAEKLFF. CDR3 DNA: TGTGCCAGCAGCTTACGGGTGAAGGGGGCGCTTGCTGAAAAACTGTTTTTT.

This clone was observed a handful of times. The chain combines TRBV13 with TRBJ2-1; TRBD2 aligns across 9 bases. V lost 8 bases and J lost 3; bases outside the gene matches: 5. From germline, CDR1 is PRHDT and CDR2 FYEKMQ (reference sequence). The CDR3 consists of 14 residues. CDR3 region: CASRPLAGYNEQFF. CDR3 DNA: TGTGCCAGCCGTCCACTAGCGGGCTACAATGAGCAGTTCTTC.

This clone was detected a few times. This chain uses TRBV10-3 with TRBJ2-1; a weak D match, TRBD1 (5 bases). CDR3 length: 15 residues. V was trimmed by 3 bases and J by 8 bases, leaving 17 bases between them. Per germline, CDR1 ENHRY and CDR2 SYGVKD. The CDR3 spells CAISDPPTNRHEQFF. In DNA, the CDR3 is TGTGCCATCAGTGACCCTCCGACAAACAGGCATGAGCAGTTCTTC.

The rearrangement joins TRBV29-1 to TRBJ2-7; the match to TRBD2 covers 13 bases. This CDR3 has 14 residues. CDR1 is SQVTM and CDR2 is ANQGSEA in the germline V gene. V lost 5 bases and J lost 7; bases outside the gene matches: 8. This CDR3 reads CSVLGLAGAWEQYF. The CDR3 DNA reads TGCAGCGTTCTCGGACTAGCGGGAGCCTGGGAGCAGTACTTC.

In regard to this clone: A far larger clone is one nucleotide away, so this likely arose from a read error. This rearrangement joins TRBV7-7 to TRBJ2-3; D ambiguous. The length of the CDR3 is 12 residues. Germline V gene sequence: CDR1 SSHAT, CDR2 FNYEAQ (reference sequence). This CDR3 is CASSFRPDTQYF. As DNA, the CDR3 is TGTGCTAGCAGCTTTCGCCCAGATACGCAGTATTTT.

The chain carries TRBV10-3 and TRBJ2-5, with TRBD2 identical over 8 bases. CDR1 and CDR2 (germline): ENHRY, SYGVKD. The CDR3 loop spans 15 amino acids. J was trimmed by 0 bases and V by 11 bases; bases with no gene match: 11. The CDR3 loop is CASQQRGSYQETQYF. CDR3 DNA: TGTGCCTCCCAACAGCGGGGGAGTTACCAAGAGACCCAGTACTTC.

V usage is TRBV19 and J usage is TRBJ2-7; the D gene is possibly TRBD2 (6 bases). The V gene's germline CDR1 is LNHDA and CDR2 SQIVND (reference sequence). V lost 3 bases and J lost 7, with 28 bases in between. The CDR3 spans 18 residues. The CDR3 reads CASSMRPGHAMAGREQYF. CDR3 in DNA: TGTGCCAGTAGTATGAGGCCAGGCCATGCCATGGCGGGGAGAGAGCAGTACTTC.

This chain links TRBV19 with TRBJ1-4; 8 bases are a match to TRBD1. Trimming removed 3 bases from V and 7 bases from J; junction bases left unmatched: 16. The CDR3 has 18 amino acids. Germline V lookup: CDR1 LNHDA, CDR2 SQIVND (reference sequence). CDR3 sequence reads: CASSMRQGAPPWGEKLFF. The CDR3 DNA reads as TGTGCCAGTAGTATGCGGCAGGGGGCTCCCCCGTGGGGTGAAAAACTGTTTTTT.

This clone was detected only a few times. The chain links TRBV5-1 to TRBJ1-4; 7 positions agree with TRBD1. Germline values: CDR1 SGHRS, CDR2 YFSETQ. J lost 6 bases, V lost 0 bases, and 5 bases had no gene match. The CDR3 contains 15 residues. CDR3 sequence: CASSLEGTDHEKLFF. The CDR3 coding sequence is TGCGCCAGCAGCTTGGAGGGGACAGACCATGAAAAACTGTTTTTT.

The rearrangement uses TRBV14 and TRBJ1-4, with 7 bases aligning to TRBD1. J lost 4 bases, V lost 6 bases, and 5 bases had no gene match. The CDR3 has 14 amino acids. In germline, CDR1 is SGHDN, CDR2 FVKESK. CDR3 amino acids: CASSAHRGNEKLFF. CDR3 sequence (DNA): TGTGCCAGCAGTGCCCACAGGGGTAATGAAAAACTGTTTTTT.

The rearrangement joins TRBV6-5 to TRBJ2-2; D gene ambiguous. The CDR3 is made up of 16 amino acids. CDR1 and CDR2 (germline): MNHEY, SVGAGI. The ends were cut back, 2 bases at V and 6 bases at J, with 16 bases in the middle. CDR3: CASSYETIMGAGELFF. DNA of the CDR3: TGTGCCAGCAGTTACGAGACAATAATGGGCGCCGGGGAGCTGTTTTTT.

This clone was detected only a few times. The chain recombines TRBV11-2 with TRBJ2-5; the match to TRBD2 covers 14 bases. Trimming removed 5 bases from V and 5 bases from J; junction bases left unmatched: 7. This CDR3 spans 16 amino acids. The V gene's germline CDR1 is SGHAT and CDR2 FQNNGV. The CDR3 coding sequence is TGTGCCAGCAGCCACAGACTAGCGGGAGGGCCGGAGACCCAGTACTTC. Amino acids: CASSHRLAGGPETQYF.

The chain carries TRBV19 and TRBJ1-3, with 7 bases identical to TRBD1. There are 12 residues in the CDR3. The V and J ends lost 11 bases and 2 bases, in that order; junction bases with no gene match: 3. Germline CDR1 reads LNHDA; CDR2 reads SQIVND (reference sequence). CDR3 residues: CASGTAGNTIYF. In DNA, the CDR3 is TGTGCCTCCGGGACAGCTGGAAACACCATATATTTT.

The rearrangement links TRBV15 to TRBJ2-3; D unresolved. V dropped 0 bases and J dropped 2 bases, with 9 bases sitting between them. Looked up from germline, CDR1 is LNHNV and CDR2 is YYDKDF (reference sequence). This CDR3 comprises 15 residues. CDR3 residues: CATSRDESLTDTQYF. CDR3 nucleotides: TGTGCCACCAGCAGAGATGAGTCCCTCACAGATACGCAGTATTTT.

By frequency in the sample, this clone is medium-sized (0.01 to 0.1%). One end of the junction varies from germline; a read error may be responsible. The chain couples TRBV4-1 to TRBJ2-7; D is uncertain. The germline V gene encodes CDR1 MGHRA and CDR2 YSYEKL. The CDR3 is 14 amino acids. CDR3 protein: CASSQDTPLYGQYF. In DNA, the CDR3 is TGCGCCAGCAGCCAAGATACCCCTCTTTACGGGCAGTACTTC.

The V and J genes are TRBV5-1 and TRBJ1-3; 8 nucleotides agree with TRBD1. The V gene end was trimmed by 1 base and the J gene end by 3 bases; junction bases not matched to a gene: 3. There are 15 residues in the CDR3. CDR1 is SGHRS, CDR2 YFSETQ, per germline. The CDR3 sequence is CASSLTTGDGNTIYF. CDR3 DNA: TGCGCCAGCAGCTTGACGACAGGGGATGGAAACACCATATATTTT.